Following are 4 T cell receptor beta chains from one sample sequenced in a study of shared clonotypes between healthy human individuals. Sequenced by immunoSEQ multiplex PCR; TCRdb stores in-frame clones only, minus some. The sample carries some 1.5 million clones, about 98% recorded once. Input material: naive CD4+ T cells sorted from blood. Subset of the sample: CD45RA+ positively selected. Receptors were obtained from a man aged 25 to 40 in good health.

The chain employs TRBV5-1 and TRBJ2-5, with D possibly being TRBD1 (6 bases). V lost 5 bases, J lost 2 bases, and 13 bases lay in between. The germline V gene encodes CDR1 SGHRS and CDR2 YFSETQ. The CDR3 covers 14 residues. CDR3 sequence: CASRWGTSQETQYF. In DNA, the CDR3 is TGCGCCAGCAGGTGGGGGACATCTCAAGAGACCCAGTACTTC.

As for this clone: The sample carries other DNA sequences with the same CDR3. The gene calls are TRBV27 and TRBJ1-5; no definite D call. Per germline, CDR1 MNHEY and CDR2 SMNVEV (reference sequence). V was trimmed by 2 bases and J by 3 bases, leaving 8 bases between them. This CDR3 has 14 amino acids. The CDR3 region has the DNA TGTGCCAGCAGTTTAATTAGGTCCAATCAGCCCCAGCATTTT. This codes for CASSLIRSNQPQHF.

The rearrangement joins TRBV5-4 to TRBJ2-5; 9 bases agree with TRBD1. The CDR3 has 17 residues. Germline V gene data show CDR1 as SGHNT and CDR2 as YYREEE (reference sequence). The V and J ends lost 4 bases and 5 bases, in that order; junction bases with no gene match: 15. CDR3 sequence (DNA): TGTGCCAGCAGCCCCGGGACAGGGAAACACGTTGGGGAGACCCAGTACTTC. This translates into CASSPGTGKHVGETQYF.

The genes are TRBV5-1 and TRBJ2-2; no reliable D call. CDR1 and CDR2 from the germline V gene are SGHRS and YFSETQ. Trimming shortened V by 0 bases and J by 6 bases, and 9 bases separated the two germline ends. CDR3 length: 14 residues. The DNA of the CDR3 is TGCGCCAGCAGCTTGGACAGTTTCTCCGGGGAGCTGTTTTTT. This translates into CASSLDSFSGELFF. Complete variable domain (other parts from reference TRBV5-1 and TRBJ2-2): KAGVTQTPRYLIKTRGQQVTLSCSPISGHRSVSWYQQTPGQGLQFLFEYFSETQRNKGNFPGRFSGRQFSNSRSEMNVSTLELGDSALYLCASSLDSFSGELFFGEGSRLTVL.